This is a list of T cell receptor beta chains from one sample in a study of T-cell reconstitution after alpha-beta-depleted transplantation in children. TCRdb reprocessed the PCR reads with MiXCR, giving one entry per CDR3 protein. The data show 440,000 or so distinct CDR3 sequences, 43% seen once. This specimen consisted of PBMCs, obtained before TCRalphabeta/CD19-depleted stem cell transplant. Every receptor here comes from a girl aged 2-10 years with aplastic anemia, due to receive a stem cell transplant. CDR3s include the opening cysteine and the closing phenylalanine or tryptophan. Fields, in order: D gene, J gene, CDR3 length, clone size, V gene, CDR3 DNA, CDR3 protein. The D gene is left open where the match is weak. The size of a clone is reported for some rows only, either as once, few or many, or as a class for expanded clones.

d_gene: .
j_gene: TRBJ2-2
len: 14
abundance: .
v_gene: TRBV7-2
CDR3nt: TGTGCCAGCAGCTTATACCTAAGAGGGGGGGAGCTGTTTTTT
CDR3aa: CASSLYLRGGELFF

d_gene: TRBD1
j_gene: TRBJ2-7
len: 15
abundance: .
v_gene: TRBV7-6
CDR3nt: TGTGCCAGCAGTTTACAGGGGGGCATGGGCCACGAGCAGTACTTC
CDR3aa: CASSLQGGMGHEQYF

d_gene: .
j_gene: TRBJ2-1
len: 15
abundance: many
v_gene: TRBV7-9
CDR3nt: TGTGCCAGCAGCTTAGGGGGGAAGCCTCGGAATGAGCAGTTCTTC
CDR3aa: CASSLGGKPRNEQFF

d_gene: TRBD1
j_gene: TRBJ2-1
len: 13
abundance: medium-sized
v_gene: TRBV12-5
CDR3nt: TGTGCTAGTGACCCGACAGGGGCACATGAGCAGTTCTTC
CDR3aa: CASDPTGAHEQFF

d_gene: TRBD2
j_gene: TRBJ2-2
len: 23
abundance: .
v_gene: TRBV6-9
CDR3nt: TGTGCCAGCAGTTATCCGGGACTAATAACCCGGACTAGCGGGAGAGGGAACACCGGGGAGCTGTTTTTT
CDR3aa: CASSYPGLITRTSGRGNTGELFF

d_gene: .
j_gene: TRBJ2-1
len: 13
abundance: few
v_gene: TRBV30
CDR3nt: TGTGCCTGGAGTCAGGGTGGACGCAATGAGCAGTTCTTC
CDR3aa: CAWSQGGRNEQFF

d_gene: .
j_gene: TRBJ2-1
len: 16
abundance: .
v_gene: TRBV4-2
CDR3nt: TGTGCCAGCAGCCAAGATCACGGGAGCTCCTACAATGAGCAGTTCTTC
CDR3aa: CASSQDHGSSYNEQFF

d_gene: .
j_gene: TRBJ1-2
len: 14
abundance: .
v_gene: TRBV20-1
CDR3nt: TGCAGTGCTAGAGCACGGGACACCATCTATGGCTACACCTTC
CDR3aa: CSARARDTIYGYTF

d_gene: .
j_gene: TRBJ1-1
len: 15
abundance: many
v_gene: TRBV27
CDR3nt: TGTGCCAGCAGTCCCCGACGGGGGATGAACACTGAAGCTTTCTTT
CDR3aa: CASSPRRGMNTEAFF

d_gene: TRBD2
j_gene: TRBJ2-7
len: 16
abundance: many
v_gene: TRBV7-6
CDR3nt: TGTGCCAGCAGCCCGCAAAGCGGGACCATCCGGTACGAGCAGTACTTC
CDR3aa: CASSPQSGTIRYEQYF

d_gene: TRBD2
j_gene: TRBJ2-3
len: 14
abundance: few
v_gene: TRBV19
CDR3nt: TGTGCCAGTACTGCTAGCGGGATTGCAGATACGCAGTATTTT
CDR3aa: CASTASGIADTQYF

d_gene: TRBD2
j_gene: TRBJ2-3
len: 16
abundance: few
v_gene: TRBV9
CDR3nt: TGTGCCAGCAGCGTAGACTTGGGAGGGCCTCAAGATACGCAGTATTTT
CDR3aa: CASSVDLGGPQDTQYF

d_gene: .
j_gene: TRBJ2-2
len: 14
abundance: many
v_gene: TRBV20-1
CDR3nt: TGCAGTGCTAGACCCACTGAGGCCACCGGGGAGCTGTTTTTT
CDR3aa: CSARPTEATGELFF

d_gene: .
j_gene: TRBJ2-7
len: 14
abundance: few
v_gene: TRBV6-2/TRBV6-3
CDR3nt: TGTGCCAGCAGTCCCCGGGCCACAGCCTACGAGCAGTACTTC
CDR3aa: CASSPRATAYEQYF

d_gene: TRBD2
j_gene: TRBJ2-5
len: 14
abundance: .
v_gene: TRBV7-9
CDR3nt: TGTGCCAGCAGCTTTCCGGGAGGGGAAGAGACCCAGTACTTC
CDR3aa: CASSFPGGEETQYF

d_gene: .
j_gene: TRBJ2-5
len: 13
abundance: .
v_gene: TRBV15
CDR3nt: TGTGCCACCAGCAGACTGTACCAAGAGACCCAGTACTTC
CDR3aa: CATSRLYQETQYF

d_gene: .
j_gene: TRBJ2-3
len: 14
abundance: .
v_gene: TRBV5-1
CDR3nt: TGCGCCAGCAGCTTGGGGCTACCTGTCGATACGCAGTATTTT
CDR3aa: CASSLGLPVDTQYF

d_gene: .
j_gene: TRBJ1-5
len: 15
abundance: few
v_gene: TRBV10-1
CDR3nt: TGCGCCGGCCCGAACCGAAAACGGGGAAATCAGCCCCAGCATTTT
CDR3aa: CAGPNRKRGNQPQHF

d_gene: TRBD1
j_gene: TRBJ2-2
len: 17
abundance: .
v_gene: TRBV7-8
CDR3nt: TGTGCCAGCAGCTTAGCCTCCGACAGGGCATACACCGGGGAGCTGTTTTTT
CDR3aa: CASSLASDRAYTGELFF

d_gene: TRBD2
j_gene: TRBJ2-1
len: 19
abundance: .
v_gene: TRBV15
CDR3nt: TGTGCCACCAGCAGCCCGGGGCTAGCGGGGCCCCGCTCCTACAATGAGCAGTTCTTC
CDR3aa: CATSSPGLAGPRSYNEQFF

d_gene: TRBD2
j_gene: TRBJ2-3
len: 14
abundance: many
v_gene: TRBV15
CDR3nt: TGTGCCACCAACATAGCGGGAGGACCCGATACGCAGTATTTT
CDR3aa: CATNIAGGPDTQYF

d_gene: .
j_gene: TRBJ1-3
len: 16
abundance: many
v_gene: TRBV20-1
CDR3nt: TGCAGTGCTAGAGGCCTTGGACGGTCCTCTGGAAACACCATATATTTT
CDR3aa: CSARGLGRSSGNTIYF

d_gene: TRBD2
j_gene: TRBJ2-6
len: 16
abundance: .
v_gene: TRBV19
CDR3nt: TGTGCCAGTAGTACAGGCGGGAGGGCTGGGGCCAACGTCCTGACTTTC
CDR3aa: CASSTGGRAGANVLTF

d_gene: .
j_gene: TRBJ2-3
len: 13
abundance: many
v_gene: TRBV28
CDR3nt: TGTGCCAGCAGTTCCCCCCAGCTCGATACGCAGTATTTT
CDR3aa: CASSSPQLDTQYF

d_gene: .
j_gene: TRBJ2-1
len: 12
abundance: .
v_gene: TRBV20-1
CDR3nt: TGCAGTGCTTCGGGCCCCTCCAATGAGCAGTTCTTC
CDR3aa: CSASGPSNEQFF

d_gene: .
j_gene: TRBJ2-2
len: 17
abundance: once
v_gene: TRBV3-1
CDR3nt: TGTGCCAGCAGCCAAGATCTGACGGATAAGGACACCGGGGAGCTGTTTTTT
CDR3aa: CASSQDLTDKDTGELFF

d_gene: .
j_gene: TRBJ1-5
len: 14
abundance: .
v_gene: TRBV3-1
CDR3nt: TGTGCCAGCAGCCAAGGACACACCGAGCGGCCCCAGCATTTT
CDR3aa: CASSQGHTERPQHF

d_gene: .
j_gene: TRBJ2-3
len: 12
abundance: .
v_gene: TRBV23-1
CDR3nt: TGCGCCACCAGCCCCTGGGCAGATACGCAGTATTTT
CDR3aa: CATSPWADTQYF

d_gene: TRBD1
j_gene: TRBJ2-2
len: 14
abundance: .
v_gene: TRBV5-5
CDR3nt: TGTGCCAGCAGCTCGACAGGGGGTGCCGGGGAGCTGTTTTTT
CDR3aa: CASSSTGGAGELFF

d_gene: .
j_gene: TRBJ2-1
len: 13
abundance: .
v_gene: TRBV4-3
CDR3nt: TGCGCCAGCAGCCAAGGTCTCCACAATGAGCAGTTCTTC
CDR3aa: CASSQGLHNEQFF

d_gene: .
j_gene: TRBJ1-4
len: 17
abundance: many
v_gene: TRBV7-8
CDR3nt: TGTGCCAGCAGCTTAGAAGCAATTGGGGGGCATAATGAAAAACTGTTTTTT
CDR3aa: CASSLEAIGGHNEKLFF

d_gene: .
j_gene: TRBJ1-5
len: 16
abundance: .
v_gene: TRBV15
CDR3nt: TGTGCCACCAGCAGAGACTTGGACACCCAAAATCAGCCCCAGCATTTT
CDR3aa: CATSRDLDTQNQPQHF

d_gene: .
j_gene: TRBJ2-3
len: 15
abundance: .
v_gene: TRBV27
CDR3nt: TGTGCCAGCAGTTTAAGGTGGGCGAACACAGATACGCAGTATTTT
CDR3aa: CASSLRWANTDTQYF

d_gene: TRBD2
j_gene: TRBJ2-2
len: 16
abundance: many
v_gene: TRBV4-2
CDR3nt: TGTGCCAGCAGCCCAAAGGGACTAGGCCGCACCGGGGAGCTGTTTTTT
CDR3aa: CASSPKGLGRTGELFF

d_gene: .
j_gene: TRBJ2-3
len: 13
abundance: .
v_gene: TRBV20-1
CDR3nt: TGCAGTGCTACCAGCGGCGGGCTGCATACGCAGTATTTT
CDR3aa: CSATSGGLHTQYF

d_gene: .
j_gene: TRBJ2-2
len: 19
abundance: .
v_gene: TRBV3-1
CDR3nt: TGTGCCAGCAGCCAAGTTTGGGACACAGGAGTTGGGAACACCGGGGAGCTGTTTTTT
CDR3aa: CASSQVWDTGVGNTGELFF

d_gene: .
j_gene: TRBJ2-7
len: 12
abundance: .
v_gene: TRBV29-1
CDR3nt: TGCAGCGTCCTCCTGGGGCTTTCGGAGCAGTACTTC
CDR3aa: CSVLLGLSEQYF